These T cell receptor beta chains were read from a single sample in a study of control samples from healthy donors and cancer patients. Some clones are missing from TCRdb's copy, which holds only in-frame ones; the method was immunoSEQ multiplex PCR. The table includes about 28,000 clones, about nine tenths detected once. Sequenced input: PBMCs. The source of these receptors is a man aged 45-65 years with lung cancer. Both conserved end residues are part of each CDR3. D genes are given only for firm matches. Part of the rows lack a size; the others show once, few, many or a class for expanded clones.

V gene	CDR3 length	D gene	J gene	clone size	CDR3 protein	CDR3 DNA
TRBV6-5	15	NA	TRBJ1-3	NA	CASQVTAIAGNTIYF	TGTGCCAGCCAAGTTACAGCTATAGCTGGAAACACCATATATTTT
TRBV6-2/TRBV6-3	15	NA	TRBJ2-2	NA	CASSPGEENTGELFF	TGTGCCAGCAGCCCGGGGGAAGAGAACACCGGGGAGCTGTTTTTT
TRBV4-1	14	NA	TRBJ1-1	NA	CASSHGLMNTEAFF	TGCGCCAGCAGCCACGGACTAATGAACACTGAAGCTTTCTTT
TRBV25-1	11	NA	TRBJ2-1	NA	CASSLYNEQFF	TGTGCCAGCAGCCTATACAATGAGCAGTTCTTC
TRBV29-1	13	TRBD1	TRBJ2-1	NA	CSVEVDRQNEQFF	TGCAGCGTTGAAGTGGACAGGCAAAATGAGCAGTTCTTC
TRBV6-2/TRBV6-3	17	TRBD2	TRBJ2-3	few	CASSYSRGTSSKDTQYF	TGTGCCAGCAGTTACTCGAGAGGGACTAGCAGTAAAGATACGCAGTATTTT
TRBV19	16	NA	TRBJ1-5	few	CASSVDGEHSNQPQHF	TGTGCCAGTAGTGTCGACGGTGAGCATAGCAATCAGCCCCAGCATTTT
TRBV6-1	15	NA	TRBJ2-1	NA	CASRPVAGWDNEQFF	TGTGCCAGCAGGCCGGTCGCAGGGTGGGACAATGAGCAGTTCTTC
TRBV29-1	14	NA	TRBJ2-2	NA	CSVEDQGGSGELFF	TGCAGCGTTGAAGACCAGGGTGGCAGCGGGGAGCTGTTTTTT
TRBV7-2	13	NA	TRBJ1-2	NA	CASSSGSNYGYTF	TGTGCCAGCAGCTCCGGCTCCAACTATGGCTACACCTTC
TRBV19	13	NA	TRBJ1-1	NA	CATNRGSGTEAFF	TGTGCTACCAATCGGGGGAGCGGCACTGAAGCTTTCTTT
TRBV14	13	NA	TRBJ1-3	NA	CASSQGRGNTIYF	TGTGCCAGCAGCCAAGGGCGGGGAAACACCATATATTTT
TRBV9	16	NA	TRBJ1-4	NA	CASSVEGSGEREKLFF	TGTGCCAGCAGCGTAGAGGGGAGTGGTGAGCGTGAAAAACTGTTTTTT
TRBV7-9	17	NA	TRBJ2-7	NA	CASSSQFGGEGSYEQYF	TGTGCCAGCAGTTCCCAGTTCGGTGGCGAGGGCTCCTACGAGCAGTACTTC